The next 13 T cell receptor beta chains were all read from a single sample in a study of post-analysis software for immune sequencing data. Study-wide points: Comparison of patients with controls showed 4 to 6 TRBV segments more frequent in patients, TRBV5-6, TRBV5-1 and TRBV20-1 among them.

TCR beta cDNA libraries included unique molecular identifiers. Each CDR3 protein is one row after TCRdb ran MiXCR on the PCR reads. The sample contains around 200,000 distinct CDR3 sequences, 29% of which appear only once. Their antigens are not known. What was sequenced was blood. The receptors here all came from a girl aged 2-17 years with multiple sclerosis.

The sample holds a few counts of this clonotype. DNA for the CDR3: TGTGCCATCAGTGACCCGGGCAGGGTAGGGTACCAAGAGACCCAGTACTTC. It specifies CAISDPGRVGYQETQYF. This rearrangement joins TRBV10-3 to TRBJ2-5, with D tentatively TRBD1 (5 bases). The V and J ends lost 3 bases and 0 bases respectively, with 17 bases between them. The CDR3 loop spans 17 amino acids. Germline lookup yields CDR1 ENHRY and CDR2 SYGVKD.

Details on this clonotype: A much larger clone differs from this one at a single base, so this may be a read error. The gene calls are TRBV6-4 and TRBJ1-2; 10 nucleotides line up with TRBD1. The CDR3 consists of 16 residues. Germline values: CDR1 MRHNA, CDR2 SNTAGT. Trimming cost V 10 bases and J 2 bases; bases outside gene matches: 13. The CDR3 DNA is TGTGCCATCCTGTCGGCCCGGGACAGGGGAAACTATGGCTACACCTTC. It encodes CAILSARDRGNYGYTF.

This clonotype has ten or more counts. The J gene is TRBJ2-1, the V gene TRBV10-1; possible D gene TRBD2, 6 bases. Germline CDR1 is WNHNN and CDR2 is SYGVQD (reference sequence). Deletions cut 0 bases from V and 0 bases from J, with 9 bases between. This CDR3 spans 16 amino acids. The CDR3 DNA is TGCGCCAGCAGTGAGTCGGTCGGGGGCTCCTACAATGAGCAGTTCTTC. Its translation: CASSESVGGSYNEQFF.

This clonotype was detected ten times or more. V usage is TRBV20-1 and J usage is TRBJ1-1; D remains unclear. Germline CDR1 and CDR2: DFQATT and SNEGSKA (reference sequence). V gave up 4 bases and J gave up 0 bases, with 9 bases separating them. CDR3 size: 13 residues. CDR3 loop: CSAKDPMNTEAFF. CDR3 sequence (DNA): TGCAGTGCTAAGGACCCTATGAACACTGAAGCTTTCTTT.

The chain recombines TRBV20-1 with TRBJ1-6, with D tentatively TRBD1 (5 bases). The CDR3 contains 14 residues. Germline CDR1 reads DFQATT; CDR2 reads SNEGSKA (reference sequence). V dropped 8 bases and J dropped 9 bases, with 20 bases sitting between them. CDR3 DNA: TGCAGTACCCAAGGGGAATTGGTTGGTTCACCCCTCCACTTT. The encoded protein is CSTQGELVGSPLHF.

The table lists this clonotype with many counts. The rearrangement uses TRBV20-1 and TRBJ2-7, with D possibly called TRBD1 or TRBD2 (5 bases each). This CDR3 comprises 13 residues. Germline V gene sequence: CDR1 DFQATT, CDR2 SNEGSKA (reference sequence). The germline V and J ends were trimmed by 8 bases and 1 base, with 15 bases remaining between them. This CDR3 reads CSSTGTSSYEQYF. The CDR3 nucleotides are TGCAGTTCGACCGGGACGTCATCCTACGAGCAGTACTTC.

This clonotype was seen at least ten times. This chain uses TRBV11-2 with TRBJ2-3, with D possibly matching TRBD2 (6 bases). CDR1 SGHAT and CDR2 FQNNGV come from the germline V gene. The V end was cut by 1 base, the J end by 1 base, with 9 bases between. This CDR3 is built from 15 residues. CDR3: CASSLGLVGTDTQYF. The CDR3 region has the DNA TGTGCCAGCAGCTTAGGACTAGTCGGCACAGATACGCAGTATTTT. Filled out from reference TRBV11-2 and TRBJ2-3, the complete variable domain reads EAGVAQSPRYKIIEKRQSVAFWCNPISGHATLYWYQQILGQGPKLLIQFQNNGVVDDSQLPKDRFSAERLKGVDSTLKIQPAKLEDSAVYLCASSLGLVGTDTQYFGPGTRLTVL.

The rearrangement links TRBV12-3 or TRBV12-4 to TRBJ2-7; perhaps D is TRBD1 or TRBD2 (6 bases each). The J call is in doubt because the DNA end fits TRBJ2-1 better. The CDR3 sequence is 17 residues long. The CDR3 DNA is TGTGCCAGCAGCCCCGGTGGGGGCGGGGTGGTTTACAATGAGCAGTTCTTC. Translating gives CASSPGGGGVVYNEQFF.

The chain combines TRBV14 with TRBJ2-1; D is perhaps TRBD2 (6 bases). The CDR3 loop spans 15 amino acids. With 4 bases removed from V and 6 bases from J, the gap between germline ends came to 16 bases. Germline CDR1 is SGHDN and CDR2 is FVKESK. CDR3 amino acids: CASSLLSAGSNEQFF. As DNA, the CDR3 is TGTGCCAGCAGCCTACTGTCGGCGGGAAGCAATGAGCAGTTCTTC.

On this clonotype: The junction and the germline gene differ at one end; a read error may be behind it. The chain is built from TRBV7-9 and TRBJ1-6, with D possibly being TRBD1 (5 bases). From germline, CDR1 is SEHNR and CDR2 FQNEAQ (reference sequence). The CDR3 loop spans 15 amino acids. The CDR3 region is CASSLGRAGDSPRHF. DNA for the CDR3: TGTGCCAGCAGCTTAGGCAGGGCCGGGGATTCACCCCGCCACTTT.

Concerning this clonotype: This may be a read error, as it is one base from a much larger clone. This sequence joins TRBV6-2 or TRBV6-3 and TRBJ2-4, with TRBD2 as a possible D gene (6 bases). The DNA end favors TRBJ2-7, so the J call may be wrong. Germline V gives CDR1 MNHEY, CDR2 SVGEGT. The CDR3 spans 13 residues. CDR3 in amino acids: CTSSDGTPYEQYF. For the CDR3, the DNA is TGTACCAGCAGTGACGGGACTCCTTACGAGCAGTACTTC.

The chain has TRBV12-3 or TRBV12-4 and TRBJ2-1, with TRBD2 identical over 8 bases. The CDR3 has 14 amino acids. The V and J ends lost 4 bases and 6 bases, in that order; junction bases with no gene match: 5. The CDR3 bases are TGTGCCAGCAGTTCAAGCGGGGGCCCCAATGAGCAGTTCTTC. This sequence encodes CASSSSGGPNEQFF.

This clonotype was picked up a small number of times. The chain couples TRBV5-1 to TRBJ2-2, with D maybe TRBD2 (5 bases). V lost 0 bases to trimming and J lost 7 bases, with 16 bases between them. Germline CDR1 SGHRS, CDR2 YFSETQ. The CDR3 is made up of 16 amino acids. The CDR3: CASSLDRPGGGGELFF. The CDR3 DNA follows: TGCGCCAGCAGCTTGGATCGGCCAGGCGGAGGCGGGGAGCTGTTTTTT.